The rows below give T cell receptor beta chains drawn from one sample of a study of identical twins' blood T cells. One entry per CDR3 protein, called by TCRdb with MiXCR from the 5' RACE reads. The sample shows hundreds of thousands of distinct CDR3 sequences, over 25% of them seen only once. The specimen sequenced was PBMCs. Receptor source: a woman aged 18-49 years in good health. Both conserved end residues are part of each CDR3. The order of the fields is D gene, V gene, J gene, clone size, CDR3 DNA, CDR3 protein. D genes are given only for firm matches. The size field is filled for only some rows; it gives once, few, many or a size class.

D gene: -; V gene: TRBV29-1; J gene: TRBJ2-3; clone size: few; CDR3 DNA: TGCAGCGTTGGCCCCCAGGCCTCCACAGATACGCAGTATTTT; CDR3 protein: CSVGPQASTDTQYF
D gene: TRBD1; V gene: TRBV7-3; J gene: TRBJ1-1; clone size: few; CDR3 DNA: TGTGCCAGCAGCTTAGGGCGACAGGGATTTCACACTGAAGCTTTCTTT; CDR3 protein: CASSLGRQGFHTEAFF
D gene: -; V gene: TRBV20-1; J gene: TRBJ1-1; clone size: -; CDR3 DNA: TGCAGTGCTAGAGATGGGGGTTTGGGCACTGAAGCTTTCTTT; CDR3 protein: CSARDGGLGTEAFF
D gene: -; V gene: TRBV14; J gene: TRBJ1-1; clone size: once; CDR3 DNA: TGTGCCAGCAGCCCTCTTACACCCGATACAACCCTGACAAATCCGGACACTGAAGCTTTCTTT; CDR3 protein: CASSPLTPDTTLTNPDTEAFF
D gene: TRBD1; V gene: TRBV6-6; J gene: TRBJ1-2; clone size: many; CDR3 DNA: TGTGCCAGCAGTTCCGGACAGGGCCATGGGGGCTACACCTTC; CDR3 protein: CASSSGQGHGGYTF
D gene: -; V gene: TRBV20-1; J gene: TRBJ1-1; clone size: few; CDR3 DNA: TGCAGTGCTAGAGAACACGTTTTGCCTGAAGCTTTCTTT; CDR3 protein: CSAREHVLPEAFF
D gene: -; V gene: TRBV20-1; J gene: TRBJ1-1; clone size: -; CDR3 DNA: TGCAGTGCTGATTCATCGAACACTGAAGCTTTCTTT; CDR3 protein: CSADSSNTEAFF
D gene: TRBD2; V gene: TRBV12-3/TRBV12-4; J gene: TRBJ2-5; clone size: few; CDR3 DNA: TGTGCCAGCAGTCAGGGCGGGAGAATTGAGACCCAGTACTTC; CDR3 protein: CASSQGGRIETQYF
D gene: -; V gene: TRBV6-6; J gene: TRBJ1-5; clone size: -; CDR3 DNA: TGTGCCAGCGGTACCTCCCCCAATCAGCCCCAGCATTTT; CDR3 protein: CASGTSPNQPQHF
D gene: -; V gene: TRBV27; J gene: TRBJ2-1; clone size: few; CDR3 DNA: TGTGCCAGCAGTTTATTCCTGCACAATGAGCAGTTCTTC; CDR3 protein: CASSLFLHNEQFF
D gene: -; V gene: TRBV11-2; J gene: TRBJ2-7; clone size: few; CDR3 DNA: TGTGCCAGCAGCATCCTTCCTCAGGGAACCTACGAGCAGTACTTC; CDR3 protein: CASSILPQGTYEQYF
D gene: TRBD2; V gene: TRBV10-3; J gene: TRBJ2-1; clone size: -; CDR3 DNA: TGTGCCACCGAGAGCGGGGGGGCCTATGAGCAGTTCTTC; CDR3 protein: CATESGGAYEQFF
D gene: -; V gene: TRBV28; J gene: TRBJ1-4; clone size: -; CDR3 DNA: TGTGCCAGCAGTTATAGCGGAGCAACTAATGAAAAACTGTTTTTT; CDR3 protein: CASSYSGATNEKLFF
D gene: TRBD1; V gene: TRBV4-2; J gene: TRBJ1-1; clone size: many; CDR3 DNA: TGTGCCAGCAGCCCGGGACAGGGGGCCACTGAAGCTTTCTTT; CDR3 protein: CASSPGQGATEAFF
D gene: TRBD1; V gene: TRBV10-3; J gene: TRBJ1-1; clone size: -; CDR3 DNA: TGTGCCGTTAGGACAGGGGTGGAGAACACTGAAGCTTTCTTT; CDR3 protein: CAVRTGVENTEAFF
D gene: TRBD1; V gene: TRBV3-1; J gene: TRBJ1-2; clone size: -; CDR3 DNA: TGTGCCAGCAGCCAGAATCCGGGACAGGGCTATGGCTACACCTTC; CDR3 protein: CASSQNPGQGYGYTF
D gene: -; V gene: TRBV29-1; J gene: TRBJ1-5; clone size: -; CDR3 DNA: TGCAGCGTCGTAAGCCGGGAATTGACGGGTCAGCCCCAGCATTTT; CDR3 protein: CSVVSRELTGQPQHF
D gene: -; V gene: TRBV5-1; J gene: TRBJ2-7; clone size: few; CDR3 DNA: TGCGCCAGCAGCAGGGGCAACTCCTACGAGCAGTACTTC; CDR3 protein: CASSRGNSYEQYF
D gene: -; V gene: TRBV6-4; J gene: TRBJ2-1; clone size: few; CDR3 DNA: TGTGCCAGCAGCGCCACAGGGACCCCCTACAATGAGCAGTTCTTC; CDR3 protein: CASSATGTPYNEQFF
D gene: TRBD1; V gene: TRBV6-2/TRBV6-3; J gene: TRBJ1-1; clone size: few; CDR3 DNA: TGTGCCAGCAGGCGACCAAGGACAGGTACTGGCAACACTGAAGCTTTCTTT; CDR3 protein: CASRRPRTGTGNTEAFF
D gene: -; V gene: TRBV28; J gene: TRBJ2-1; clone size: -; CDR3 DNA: TGTGCCAGCACCTTCCCAGGATACTACAATGAGCAGTTCTTC; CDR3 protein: CASTFPGYYNEQFF
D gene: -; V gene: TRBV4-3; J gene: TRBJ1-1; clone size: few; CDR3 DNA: TGCGCCAGCAGCCAAACCTTGAAGGGGGGCCTTAGGACTGAAGCTTTCTTT; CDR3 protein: CASSQTLKGGLRTEAFF
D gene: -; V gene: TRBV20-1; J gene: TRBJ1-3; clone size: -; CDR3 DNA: TGCAGTGCTAGAGGAACAAGCGGGGGAGACACCATATATTTT; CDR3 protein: CSARGTSGGDTIYF
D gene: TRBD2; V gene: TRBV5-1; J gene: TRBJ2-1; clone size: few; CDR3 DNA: TGCGCCAGCAGCTCCATGTCTAGCGGGAGTGGCTACAATGAGCAGTTCTTC; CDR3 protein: CASSSMSSGSGYNEQFF
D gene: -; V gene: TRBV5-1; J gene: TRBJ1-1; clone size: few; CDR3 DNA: TGCGCCAGCAGCCACACAGTTAACACTGAAGCTTTCTTT; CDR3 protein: CASSHTVNTEAFF
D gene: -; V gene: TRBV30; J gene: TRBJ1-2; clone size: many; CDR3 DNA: TGTGCCTGGAGCAAGGGACGTTACACCTTC; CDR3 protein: CAWSKGRYTF
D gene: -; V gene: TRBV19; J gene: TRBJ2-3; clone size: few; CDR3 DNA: TGTGCCATCCCCTACTCGGGGACCAAAGACTACACAGATACGCAGTATTTT; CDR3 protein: CAIPYSGTKDYTDTQYF
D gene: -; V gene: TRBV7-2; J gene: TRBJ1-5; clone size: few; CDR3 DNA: TGTGCCAGCAGCTTTGGGGATCAGCCCCAGCATTTT; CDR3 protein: CASSFGDQPQHF
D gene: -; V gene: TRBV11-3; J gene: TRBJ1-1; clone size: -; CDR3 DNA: TGTGCCAGCAGCTTAGGGCTTCTAGAAAGGAGCACTGAAGCTTTCTTT; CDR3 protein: CASSLGLLERSTEAFF
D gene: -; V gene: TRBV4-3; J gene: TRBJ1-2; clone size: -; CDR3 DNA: TGCGCCAGCAGCCAAGAGGAGTCTGCTAACTATGGCTACACCTTC; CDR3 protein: CASSQEESANYGYTF
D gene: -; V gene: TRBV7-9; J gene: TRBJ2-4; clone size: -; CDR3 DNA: TGTGACAGCAGCTTAGAAGAGGGTTCGGACATTCAGTACTTC; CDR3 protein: CDSSLEEGSDIQYF
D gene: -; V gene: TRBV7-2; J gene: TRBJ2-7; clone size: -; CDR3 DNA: TGTGCCAGCAGCTTAGCTCGAAGTACCCCCTCCGAGCAGTACTTC; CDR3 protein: CASSLARSTPSEQYF
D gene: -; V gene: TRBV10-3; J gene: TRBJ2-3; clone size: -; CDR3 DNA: TGTGCCATCAAGGGACGGGGACCCACAGATACGCAGTATTTT; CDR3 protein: CAIKGRGPTDTQYF
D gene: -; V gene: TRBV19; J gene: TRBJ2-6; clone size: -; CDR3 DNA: TGTGCCAGGACCTTAGGGACTGGGGCCAACGTCCTGACTTTC; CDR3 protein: CARTLGTGANVLTF
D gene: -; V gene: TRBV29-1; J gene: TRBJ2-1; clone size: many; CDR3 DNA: TGCAGCGTTGCTGTCATTGAGCAGTTCTTC; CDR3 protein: CSVAVIEQFF
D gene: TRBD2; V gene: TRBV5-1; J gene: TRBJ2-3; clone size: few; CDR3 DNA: TGCGCCAGCAGTCCTCACCGAGGGACTAGCGGCACAGATACGCAGTATTTT; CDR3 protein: CASSPHRGTSGTDTQYF
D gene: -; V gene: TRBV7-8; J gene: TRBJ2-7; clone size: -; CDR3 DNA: TGTGCCAGCAGCTTAGCGCTTAGAAACTCCTACGAGCAGTACTTC; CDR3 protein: CASSLALRNSYEQYF
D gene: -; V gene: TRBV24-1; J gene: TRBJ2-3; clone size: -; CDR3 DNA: TGTGCCACCAGTGAGAGCGTCACAGATACGCAGTATTTT; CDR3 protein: CATSESVTDTQYF
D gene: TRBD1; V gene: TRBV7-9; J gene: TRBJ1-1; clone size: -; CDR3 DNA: TGTTCCAGCAGCTTCCAGGAGGGGGCCAAAGCTTTCTTT; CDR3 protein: CSSSFQEGAKAFF
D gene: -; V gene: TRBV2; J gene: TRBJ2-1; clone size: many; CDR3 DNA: TGTGCCAGCAGTGGGTCTCCCCCTGGGTGGGAGCAGTTCTTC; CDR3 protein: CASSGSPPGWEQFF
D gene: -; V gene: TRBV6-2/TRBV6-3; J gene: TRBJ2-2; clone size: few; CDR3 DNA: TGTGCCAGCAGTTACTCGCCTATCTCCCCCTCGGGGACACTCAACACCGGGGAGTTGTTTTTT; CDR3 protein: CASSYSPISPSGTLNTGELFF
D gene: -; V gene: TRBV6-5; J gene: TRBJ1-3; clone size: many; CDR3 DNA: TGTGCCAGCAGTCCCACCGGACTGAGCTCTGGAAACACCATATATTTT; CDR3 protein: CASSPTGLSSGNTIYF
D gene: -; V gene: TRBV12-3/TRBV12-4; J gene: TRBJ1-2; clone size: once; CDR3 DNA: TGTGCCAGCAGGACGACGGACAATTATGACTACACCTTC; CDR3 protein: CASRTTDNYDYTF
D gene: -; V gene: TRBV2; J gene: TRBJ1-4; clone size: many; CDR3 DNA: TGTGCCAGCAGAGGGGGTGTTAATGAAAAACTGTTTTTT; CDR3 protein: CASRGGVNEKLFF